The 20 T cell receptor beta chains below come from one sample, sequenced in a study of blood T cell repertoires in COVID-19. Only in-frame clones appear in the TCRdb table, and some are missing; sequencing was by immunoSEQ multiplex PCR. Of some 60,000 clones in the sample, 80% to 85% were seen once. Sequences were obtained from peripheral blood. These receptors all stem from a man aged 25 to 45 with COVID-19, enrolled during active disease.

This clone was recorded a few times. This rearrangement joins TRBV11-3 to TRBJ1-1; 7 positions agree with TRBD1. The CDR3 totals 15 residues. Germline-derived CDR1 and CDR2 are SGHNT and YENEEA. V dropped 1 base and J dropped 7; count of bases not matched to a gene: 9. The CDR3 nucleotides read TGTGCCAGCAGCTTAGTTCAAGGGGGCCGTGGTGAAGCTTTCTTT. Translated, it gives CASSLVQGGRGEAFF.

The J gene is TRBJ1-5, the V gene TRBV19; tentatively, D is TRBD1 (5 bases). In germline, CDR1 is LNHDA, CDR2 SQIVND (reference sequence). The CDR3 consists of 15 residues. Trimming shortened V by 5 bases and J by 2 bases, and 13 bases separated the two germline ends. The CDR3 spells CASSPGGRGNQPQHF. The CDR3 nucleotides are TGTGCCAGTAGTCCGGGGGGACGTGGCAATCAGCCCCAGCATTTT.

The rearrangement uses TRBV19 and TRBJ2-5, with 9 bases that match TRBD1. The CDR3 is made up of 15 amino acids. The V segment lost 4 bases and the J segment 2 bases; nucleotides outside the gene matches: 5. In germline, CDR1 is LNHDA, CDR2 SQIVND (reference sequence). The CDR3 loop is CASSSGQGPQETQYF. CDR3 DNA: TGTGCCAGTAGTAGCGGACAGGGGCCGCAAGAGACCCAGTACTTC.

Only a few counts were recorded for this clone. The V gene is TRBV29-1, the J gene TRBJ1-4, with D unclear. This CDR3 is built from 15 residues. CDR1 SQVTM and CDR2 ANQGSEA come from the germline V gene. The V end was cut by 4 bases, the J end by 0 bases, with 12 bases between. CDR3 coding DNA: TGCAGCGTTGGAGAGGGAGCTACAACTAATGAAAAACTGTTTTTT. Its protein is CSVGEGATTNEKLFF.

The chain is built from TRBV29-1 and TRBJ1-1, with D unclear. There are 13 residues in the CDR3. V lost 0 bases and J lost 3, with 8 bases in between. Germline loops: CDR1 SQVTM, CDR2 ANQGSEA. In nucleotides, the CDR3 is TGCAGCGTTGAAGATCAGGAGGACACTGAAGCTTTCTTT. Its translation: CSVEDQEDTEAFF.

V and J are TRBV6-5 and TRBJ1-5, with 8 positions matching TRBD1. The germline gives CDR1 MNHEY, CDR2 SVGAGI. The CDR3 sequence is 13 residues long. V was pared by 10 bases and J by 1 base, with 3 bases of the junction left unmatched. CDR3 sequence reads: CATGQGSNQPQHF. The CDR3 DNA follows: TGTGCCACCGGACAGGGAAGCAATCAGCCCCAGCATTTT.

The rearrangement links TRBV6-5 to TRBJ2-1, with 7 bases aligning to TRBD2. The CDR3 length is 14 residues. V trimming: 8 bases; J trimming: 8 bases; junction bases outside the gene matches: 12. Germline V gene sequence: CDR1 MNHEY, CDR2 SVGAGI. CDR3 residues: CASVRTSDPDEQFF. CDR3 bases: TGTGCCAGCGTAAGGACTAGTGATCCCGATGAGCAGTTCTTC.

This clone came up once. CDR3 in amino acids: CATSRDLTGGSYNEQFF. The CDR3, as DNA: TGTGCCACCAGCAGAGACCTGACAGGGGGCTCCTACAATGAGCAGTTCTTC. This rearrangement joins TRBV15 to TRBJ2-1, with 9 bases aligning to TRBD1. This CDR3 spans 17 amino acids. The J segment lost 0 bases and the V segment lost 0 bases, leaving 3 bases of the junction unmatched. Germline assignment: CDR1 LNHNV and CDR2 YYDKDF (reference sequence).

V gene TRBV7-9 combines with J gene TRBJ1-6, with D possibly TRBD1 on 5 matching bases. Trimming shortened V by 7 bases and J by 7 bases, and 11 bases separated the two germline ends. CDR3 size: 13 residues. CDR1 SEHNR and CDR2 FQNEAQ come from the germline V gene (reference sequence). Here the CDR3 reads CASMEQANSPLHF. The CDR3 DNA reads as TGTGCCAGCATGGAACAGGCCAATTCACCCCTCCACTTT.

The chain employs TRBV3-1 (or the pseudogene TRBV3-2) and TRBJ2-7; 9 bases align to TRBD1. V was pared by 1 base and J by 3 bases, with 1 base of the junction left unmatched. The CDR3 totals 14 residues. Per germline, CDR1 LGHDT and CDR2 YNNKEL (reference sequence). In DNA form, the CDR3 reads TGTGCCAGCAGCCAAGGGGACAGGGACTACGAGCAGTACTTC. Translation: CASSQGDRDYEQYF.

This chain joins TRBV5-4 and TRBJ2-2, with 7 bases aligning to TRBD2. Germline V gives CDR1 SGHNT, CDR2 YYREEE (reference sequence). V shed 4 bases and J 2 bases; nucleotides not matched to a gene: 5. This CDR3 has 15 residues. The CDR3 DNA reads TGTGCCAGCAGCGGCCGGGACTATAACACCGGGGAGCTGTTTTTT. It is translated as CASSGRDYNTGELFF.

The chain is built from TRBV30 and TRBJ2-4; 7 bases are shared with TRBD1. The CDR3 extends over 13 amino acids. The germline gives CDR1 GTSNPN, CDR2 SVGIG (reference sequence). V lost 2 bases to trimming and J lost 6 bases; unmatched junction nucleotides: 4. This CDR3 reads CAWSLGDRNIQYF. The CDR3 region has the DNA TGTGCCTGGAGTTTGGGGGACAGAAACATTCAGTACTTC.

J is TRBJ2-1 and V is TRBV9; 7 nucleotides line up with TRBD2. In germline, CDR1 is SGDLS, CDR2 YYNGEE. V trimming: 3 bases; J trimming: 0 bases; junction bases outside the gene matches: 3. The CDR3 length is 15 residues. CDR3 sequence (DNA): TGTGCCAGCAGCGCAGGGACTACCTCCTACAATGAGCAGTTCTTC. This gives the protein CASSAGTTSYNEQFF.

This clone was counted a single time. The V and J genes are TRBV20-1 and TRBJ2-7; no definite D call. The CDR3 has 11 residues. The germline gives CDR1 DFQATT, CDR2 SNEGSKA (reference sequence). V was pared by 0 bases and J by 9 bases, with 9 bases between. The CDR3 bases are TGCAGTGCTAGAGACAGGCTTGTGCAGTACTTC. This codes for CSARDRLVQYF.

The chain couples TRBV19 to TRBJ1-6; D is possibly TRBD1 (6 bases). Trimming removed 7 bases from V and 7 bases from J, with 8 bases in between. CDR1 and CDR2 from the germline V gene are LNHDA and SQIVND (reference sequence). This CDR3 is built from 12 residues. The CDR3 protein is CASKGVNSPLHF. The CDR3 DNA reads TGTGCCAGTAAGGGGGTGAATTCACCCCTCCACTTT. The full variable domain, with the rest looked up from reference TRBV19 and TRBJ1-6, is DGGITQSPKYLFRKEGQNVTLSCEQNLNHDAMYWYRQDPGQGLRLIYYSQIVNDFQKGDIAEGYSVSREKKESFPLTVTSAQKNPTAFYLCASKGVNSPLHFGNGTRLTVT.

In the case of this clone: The junction differs from germline at one of its ends, possibly a read error. The CDR3 is CASSLDGTGNNQPQHF. The CDR3 DNA follows: TGTGCCAGTAGTCTAGACGGGACAGGGAACAATCAGCCCCAGCATTTT. The chain is built from TRBV19 and TRBJ1-5, with 9 nucleotides matching TRBD1. There are 16 residues in the CDR3. CDR1 and CDR2 (germline): LNHDA, SQIVND (reference sequence).

This clone was observed a handful of times. The V and J genes are TRBV13 and TRBJ2-1; 7 bases are a match to TRBD2. Per germline, CDR1 PRHDT and CDR2 FYEKMQ (reference sequence). The CDR3 spans 17 residues. Trimming cost V 4 bases and J 2 bases; bases outside gene matches: 11. In DNA, the CDR3 is TGTGCCAGCAGCTCCCGAGCGGTGGGAGGGCCCTACAATGAGCAGTTCTTC. Translating gives CASSSRAVGGPYNEQFF.

This chain links TRBV5-4 with TRBJ1-4; 9 bases match TRBD1. The CDR3 is 15 residues long. Trimming at V came to 3 bases and at J to 3 bases, leaving 3 bases not matched to a gene. Germline CDR1 reads SGHNT; CDR2 reads YYREEE (reference sequence). The CDR3 nucleotides are TGTGCCAGCAGCTCCCGGACAGGGGCTAATGAAAAACTGTTTTTT. Residues: CASSSRTGANEKLFF.

The J gene is TRBJ1-6, the V gene TRBV11-2; D not resolved. CDR1 is SGHAT, CDR2 FQNNGV, per germline. V was shortened by 5 bases and J by 7 bases, with 15 bases between the two germline ends. CDR3 size: 15 residues. DNA for the CDR3: TGTGCCAGCAGCCCGTTTCGAGCGTCCAATTCACCCCTCCACTTT. It codes for CASSPFRASNSPLHF.

The gene calls are TRBV5-1 and TRBJ1-2, with 7 bases matching TRBD1. The CDR3 is 18 amino acids. Trimming took 4 bases from V and 3 from J; bases not matched to a gene: 18. The V gene's germline CDR1 is SGHRS and CDR2 YFSETQ. The CDR3 sequence: CASSLDSPRPQGDYGYTF. CDR3 DNA sequence: TGCGCCAGCAGCCTGGACAGCCCAAGGCCCCAGGGGGACTATGGCTACACCTTC. The whole variable domain, remainder taken from reference TRBV5-1 and TRBJ1-2, is KAGVTQTPRYLIKTRGQQVTLSCSPISGHRSVSWYQQTPGQGLQFLFEYFSETQRNKGNFPGRFSGRQFSNSRSEMNVSTLELGDSALYLCASSLDSPRPQGDYGYTFGSGTRLTVV.